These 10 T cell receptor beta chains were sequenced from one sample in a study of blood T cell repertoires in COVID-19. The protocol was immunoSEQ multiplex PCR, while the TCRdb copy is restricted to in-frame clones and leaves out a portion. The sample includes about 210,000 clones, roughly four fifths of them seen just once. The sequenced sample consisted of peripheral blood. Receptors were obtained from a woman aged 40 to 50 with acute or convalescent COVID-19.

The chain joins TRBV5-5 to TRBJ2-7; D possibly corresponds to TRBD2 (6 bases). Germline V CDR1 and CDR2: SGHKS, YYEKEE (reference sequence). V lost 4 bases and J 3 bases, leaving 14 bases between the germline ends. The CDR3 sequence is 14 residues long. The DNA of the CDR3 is TGTGCCAGCAGCCCCCGGGACTCAAGCTACGAGCAGTACTTC. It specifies CASSPRDSSYEQYF.

The CDR3 region has the DNA TGTGCCAGCAGCCGCTCTGGGACAGGGCGATCAGATACGCAGTATTTT. Amino acid sequence: CASSRSGTGRSDTQYF. The chain combines TRBV7-2 with TRBJ2-3, with 9 bases lining up with TRBD1. Germline trimming cut 5 bases from V and 4 bases from J; bases unmatched to any gene: 10. Germline V gene sequence: CDR1 SGHTA, CDR2 FQGNSA. This CDR3 spans 16 amino acids.

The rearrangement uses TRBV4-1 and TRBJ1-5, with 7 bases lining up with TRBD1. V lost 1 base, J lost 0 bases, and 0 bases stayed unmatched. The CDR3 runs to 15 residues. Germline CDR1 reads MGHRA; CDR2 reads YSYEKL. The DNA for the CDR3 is TGCGCCAGCAGCCAAGGACAGGGTAGCAATCAGCCCCAGCATTTT. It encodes CASSQGQGSNQPQHF.

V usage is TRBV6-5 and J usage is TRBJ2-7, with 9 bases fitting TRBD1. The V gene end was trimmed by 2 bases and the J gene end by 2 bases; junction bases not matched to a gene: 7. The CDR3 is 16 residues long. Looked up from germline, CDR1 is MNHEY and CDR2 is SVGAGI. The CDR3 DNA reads TGTGCCAGCAGTTACGTCCCGGGACAGGGAGCCTACGAGCAGTACTTC. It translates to CASSYVPGQGAYEQYF.

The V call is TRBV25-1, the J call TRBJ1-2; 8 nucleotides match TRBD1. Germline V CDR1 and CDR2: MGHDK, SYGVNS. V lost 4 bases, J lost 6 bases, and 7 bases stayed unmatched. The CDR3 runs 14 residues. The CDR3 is CASSAAGGNHGYTF. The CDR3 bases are TGTGCCAGCAGTGCGGCAGGGGGCAATCATGGCTACACCTTC.

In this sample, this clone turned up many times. CDR3 residues: CASSFAQSLDEKLFF. The CDR3 region has the DNA TGTGCCAGCAGCTTCGCCCAAAGCCTGGATGAAAAACTGTTTTTT. This sequence joins TRBV7-9 and TRBJ1-4, with unresolved D. CDR1 is SEHNR and CDR2 is FQNEAQ in the germline V gene (reference sequence). The V and J ends lost 3 bases and 6 bases respectively, with 14 bases between them. The CDR3 sequence is 15 residues long.

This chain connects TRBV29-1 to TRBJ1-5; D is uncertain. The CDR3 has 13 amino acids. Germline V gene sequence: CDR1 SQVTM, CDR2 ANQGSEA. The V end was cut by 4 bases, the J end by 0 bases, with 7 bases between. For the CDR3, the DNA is TGCAGCGTTGCTGTTAATAGCAATCAGCCCCAGCATTTT. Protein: CSVAVNSNQPQHF.

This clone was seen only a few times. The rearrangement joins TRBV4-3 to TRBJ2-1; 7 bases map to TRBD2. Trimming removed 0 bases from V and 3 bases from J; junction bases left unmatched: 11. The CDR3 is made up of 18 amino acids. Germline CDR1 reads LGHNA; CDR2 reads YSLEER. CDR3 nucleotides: TGCGCCAGCAGCCAAGATTGGCCCGCTAGCGGAGTCTACAATGAGCAGTTCTTC. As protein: CASSQDWPASGVYNEQFF.

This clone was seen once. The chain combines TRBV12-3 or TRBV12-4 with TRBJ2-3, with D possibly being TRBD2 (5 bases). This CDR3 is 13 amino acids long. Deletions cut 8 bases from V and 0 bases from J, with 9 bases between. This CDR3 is CASGGPSTDTQYF. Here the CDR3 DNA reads TGTGCCAGCGGAGGTCCTAGCACAGATACGCAGTATTTT.

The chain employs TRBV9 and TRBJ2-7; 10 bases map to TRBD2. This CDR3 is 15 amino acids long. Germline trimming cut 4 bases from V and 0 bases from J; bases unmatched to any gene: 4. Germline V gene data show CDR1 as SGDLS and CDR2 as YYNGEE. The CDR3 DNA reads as TGTGCCAGCAGCAGGACTAGCGGTCGCTCCTACGAGCAGTACTTC. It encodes CASSRTSGRSYEQYF.